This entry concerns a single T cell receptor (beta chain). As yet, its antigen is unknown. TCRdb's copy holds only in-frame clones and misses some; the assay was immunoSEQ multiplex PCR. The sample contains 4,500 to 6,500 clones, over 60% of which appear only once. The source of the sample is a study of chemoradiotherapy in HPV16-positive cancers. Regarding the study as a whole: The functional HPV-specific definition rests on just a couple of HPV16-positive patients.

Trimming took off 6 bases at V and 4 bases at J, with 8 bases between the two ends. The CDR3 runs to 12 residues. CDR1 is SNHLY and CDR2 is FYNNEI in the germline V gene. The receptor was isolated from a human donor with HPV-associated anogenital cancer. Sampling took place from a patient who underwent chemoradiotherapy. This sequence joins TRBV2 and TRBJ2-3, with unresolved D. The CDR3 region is CASSTWSDTQYF. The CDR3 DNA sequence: TGTGCCAGCAGCACATGGTCAGATACGCAGTATTTT.